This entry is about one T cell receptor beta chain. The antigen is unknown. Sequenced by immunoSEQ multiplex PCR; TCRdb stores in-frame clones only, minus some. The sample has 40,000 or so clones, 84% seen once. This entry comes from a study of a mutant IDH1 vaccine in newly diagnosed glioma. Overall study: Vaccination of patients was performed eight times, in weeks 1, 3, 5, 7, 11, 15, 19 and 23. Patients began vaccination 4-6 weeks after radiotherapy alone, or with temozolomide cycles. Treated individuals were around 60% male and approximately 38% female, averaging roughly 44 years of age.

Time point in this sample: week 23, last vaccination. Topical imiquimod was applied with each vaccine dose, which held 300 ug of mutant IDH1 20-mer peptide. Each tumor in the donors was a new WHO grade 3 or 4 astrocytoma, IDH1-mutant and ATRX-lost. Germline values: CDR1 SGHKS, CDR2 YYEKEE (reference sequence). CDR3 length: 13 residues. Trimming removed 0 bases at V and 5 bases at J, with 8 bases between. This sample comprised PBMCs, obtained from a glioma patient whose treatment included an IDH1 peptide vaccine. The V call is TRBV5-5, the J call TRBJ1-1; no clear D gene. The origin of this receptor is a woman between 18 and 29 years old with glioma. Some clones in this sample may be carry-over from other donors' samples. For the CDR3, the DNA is TGTGCCAGCAGCTTGGTGGGTTGGACTGAAGCTTTCTTT. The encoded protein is CASSLVGWTEAFF.